These 22 T cell receptor beta chains originate from one sample sequenced in a study of cytomegalovirus exposure and HLA in healthy donors. The primer mix had 60 Vbeta and 13 Jbeta primers. Profiled with immunoSEQ multiplex PCR; TCRdb holds only in-frame clones, not every one. The data contain 310,000 or so clones, roughly 90% of them singletons. Sequenced input: PBMCs. Receptor source: a woman aged 18 to 35 in good health and CMV-seronegative.

V usage is TRBV11-2 and J usage is TRBJ1-1, with 7 bases lining up with TRBD1. After removal of 0 bases from V and 0 bases from J, the junction contained 13 bases not matched to a gene. Germline loops: CDR1 SGHAT, CDR2 FQNNGV. This CDR3 is built from 19 residues. The CDR3 here is CASSLDPEIYRGMNTEAFF. DNA for the CDR3: TGTGCCAGCAGCTTAGATCCCGAAATATACAGGGGAATGAACACTGAAGCTTTCTTT.

The chain combines TRBV18 with TRBJ2-7; TRBD2 might be the D (6 bases). The CDR3 is 15 amino acids. Looked up from germline, CDR1 is KGHSH and CDR2 is LQKENI. With 1 base removed from V and 1 base from J, the gap between germline ends came to 11 bases. CDR3 sequence: CASSPQEGGSYEQYF. For the CDR3, the DNA is TGTGCCAGCTCACCACAGGAGGGTGGATCCTACGAGCAGTACTTC. The full variable domain, completed using reference TRBV18 and TRBJ2-7, is NAGVMQNPRHLVRRRGQEARLRCSPMKGHSHVYWYRQLPEEGLKFMVYLQKENIIDESGMPKERFSAEFPKEGPSILRIQQVVRGDSAAYFCASSPQEGGSYEQYFGPGTRLTVT.

V gene TRBV10-3 combines with J gene TRBJ1-5; 11 bases agree with TRBD1. V trimming: 0 bases; J trimming: 8 bases; junction bases outside the gene matches: 9. The CDR3 has 17 amino acids. Germline-derived CDR1 and CDR2 are ENHRY and SYGVKD. The CDR3 region has the DNA TGTGCCATCAGTGAGTCAAGGGGACAGGGGGTTCCGGAGCCCCAGCATTTT. Translated: CAISESRGQGVPEPQHF.

The V and J genes are TRBV7-9 and TRBJ2-3, with TRBD2 matching over 9 bases. The junction had 9 bases not matched to a gene; V was cut back by 10 bases and J by 4 bases. Germline-derived CDR1 and CDR2 are SEHNR and FQNEAQ (reference sequence). The CDR3 loop spans 14 amino acids. The CDR3 region is CATARGGKSDTQYF. CDR3 sequence (DNA): TGTGCCACCGCGCGGGGGGGCAAGTCAGATACGCAGTATTTT.

The chain joins TRBV2 to TRBJ2-1; possibly TRBD2 for D (5 bases). Germline CDR1 reads SNHLY; CDR2 reads FYNNEI. Trimming pared 8 bases from V and 12 bases from J, leaving 14 bases between. The CDR3 loop spans 11 amino acids. CDR3 DNA: TGTGCCAGCCTACGGACTGCCCCGCAGTTCTTC. This encodes CASLRTAPQFF.

This clone has only one observation. The V gene is TRBV18, the J gene TRBJ2-1, with D unresolved. CDR1 KGHSH and CDR2 LQKENI come from the germline V gene. The CDR3 spans 14 residues. The ends were cut back, 2 bases at V and 10 bases at J, with 15 bases in the middle. DNA for the CDR3: TGTGCCAGCTCACCAGCCTTATTTACAGCCGAGCAGTTCTTC. This translates into CASSPALFTAEQFF. Supplemented by reference TRBV18 and TRBJ2-1, the full variable domain reads NAGVMQNPRHLVRRRGQEARLRCSPMKGHSHVYWYRQLPEEGLKFMVYLQKENIIDESGMPKERFSAEFPKEGPSILRIQQVVRGDSAAYFCASSPALFTAEQFFGPGTRLTVL.

The gene calls are TRBV19 and TRBJ1-2, with a possible D match to TRBD1 (5 bases). The CDR3 is 15 amino acids. Trimming left V 5 bases short and J 1 base short, with 14 bases between. The germline gives CDR1 LNHDA, CDR2 SQIVND (reference sequence). The CDR3 loop reads CASSPPVGDNYGYTF. CDR3 nucleotide sequence: TGTGCCAGTAGTCCACCAGTAGGGGATAACTATGGCTACACCTTC.

The rearrangement uses TRBV6-5 and TRBJ2-3, with D perhaps matching TRBD2 (6 bases). CDR1 and CDR2 (germline): MNHEY, SVGAGI. Between the trimmed V and J ends, which lost 4 bases and 14 bases, there was a span of 22 bases. There are 14 residues in the CDR3. The CDR3 spells CASSSPKIGTPWYF. For the CDR3, the DNA is TGTGCCAGCAGTTCCCCTAAAATCGGGACTCCCTGGTATTTT.

The rearrangement links TRBV5-1 to TRBJ1-3; a possible D gene is TRBD1 (6 bases). Germline-derived CDR1 and CDR2 are SGHRS and YFSETQ. The CDR3 spans 15 residues. The V end lost 4 bases, the J end lost 1 base, and 12 bases lay between the germline ends. This chain's CDR3 is CASSPNTGSGNTIYF. The DNA of the CDR3 is TGCGCCAGCAGCCCAAATACAGGGTCTGGAAACACCATATATTTT.

Comment on this clone: This CDR3 is also generated by other DNA sequences in the sample. The chain has TRBV5-1 and TRBJ1-6; no clear D gene. Trimming shortened V by 0 bases and J by 7 bases, and 8 bases separated the two germline ends. CDR1 and CDR2 from the germline V gene are SGHRS and YFSETQ. The CDR3 totals 14 residues. CDR3 coding DNA: TGCGCCAGCAGCTTGGCACAGATCAATTCACCCCTCCACTTT. It codes for CASSLAQINSPLHF.

This clone showed up just once. The chain combines TRBV18 with TRBJ1-3; D unresolved. The CDR3 covers 13 residues. V dropped 4 bases and J dropped 3 bases, with 7 bases sitting between them. Germline V gene data show CDR1 as KGHSH and CDR2 as LQKENI. Here the CDR3 DNA reads TGTGCCAGCTCACGAGGAGTTGGAAACACCATATATTTT. Its protein is CASSRGVGNTIYF.

The chain links TRBV6-1 to TRBJ2-7; 8 bases agree with TRBD1. This CDR3 has 14 residues. After removal of 5 bases from V and 5 bases from J, the junction contained 8 bases not matched to a gene. The germline gives CDR1 MNHNS, CDR2 SASEGT. The CDR3 is CASSFGQGGHEQYF. The CDR3 bases are TGTGCCAGCAGTTTCGGACAGGGTGGGCACGAGCAGTACTTC.

The genes are TRBV18 and TRBJ1-3, with 8 nucleotides matching TRBD1. The CDR3 runs to 15 residues. V trimming: 5 bases; J trimming: 1 base; junction bases outside the gene matches: 4. Germline CDR1 KGHSH, CDR2 LQKENI. The CDR3 nucleotides read TGTGCCAGCTCATCCGGACAGGGATCTGGAAACACCATATATTTT. It translates to CASSSGQGSGNTIYF.

CDR3 sequence reads: CASRPLAFPGTDTQYF. The CDR3 nucleotides are TGTGCCAGCAGGCCATTAGCGTTCCCTGGCACAGATACGCAGTATTTT. This chain joins TRBV7-6 and TRBJ2-3; weak D call: TRBD2 (5 bases). The V end lost 6 bases, the J end lost 1 base, and 17 bases lay between the germline ends. Germline values: CDR1 SGHVS, CDR2 FNYEAQ. The CDR3 runs to 16 residues. Filled out from reference TRBV7-6 and TRBJ2-3, the complete variable domain reads GAGVSQSPRYKVTKRGQDVALRCDPISGHVSLYWYRQALGQGPEFLTYFNYEAQQDKSGLPNDRFSAERPEGSISTLTIQRTEQRDSAMYRCASRPLAFPGTDTQYFGPGTRLTVL.

This rearrangement joins TRBV9 to TRBJ2-1, with D possibly being TRBD1 (6 bases). The V and J ends lost 0 bases and 4 bases respectively, with 14 bases between them. This CDR3 is 16 amino acids long. Germline lookup yields CDR1 SGDLS and CDR2 YYNGEE. The CDR3 coding sequence is TGTGCCAGCAGCGTAGGTTCAGGGGTAGTTTACAATGAGCAGTTCTTC. It specifies CASSVGSGVVYNEQFF.

The rearrangement joins TRBV10-2 to TRBJ2-7, with D perhaps matching TRBD1 (7 bases). Deletions cut 2 bases from V and 4 bases from J, with 15 bases between. The V gene's germline CDR1 is WSHSY and CDR2 SAAADI. This CDR3 is built from 15 residues. CDR3 coding DNA: TGCGCCAGCAGTGAGGTGCTCAGGGGGGAGTACGAGCAGTACTTC. This translates into CASSEVLRGEYEQYF.

In this sample, this clone turned up once. The chain uses TRBV25-1 and TRBJ2-5; D is unclear. CDR3 length equals 15 residues. CDR1 and CDR2 (germline): MGHDK, SYGVNS. V was clipped by 5 bases and J by 0 bases, with 13 bases between them. CDR3 region: CASSTPSGYQETQYF. DNA of the CDR3: TGTGCCAGCAGTACCCCATCAGGCTACCAAGAGACCCAGTACTTC.

This clone was seen a single time. This chain uses TRBV4-1 with TRBJ1-5; D is possibly TRBD1 (5 bases). The CDR3 is 18 residues long. Trimming left V 1 base short and J 4 bases short, with 20 bases between. From germline, CDR1 is MGHRA and CDR2 YSYEKL. Here the CDR3 DNA reads TGCGCCAGCAGCCAAGCCCCGACGACGTTCGCAGGGAATCAGCCCCAGCATTTT. As protein: CASSQAPTTFAGNQPQHF.

The chain couples TRBV10-3 to TRBJ1-2; 8 bases are shared with TRBD1. The germline V gene encodes CDR1 ENHRY and CDR2 SYGVKD. With V trimmed by 10 bases and J by 4 bases, 5 bases remained unmatched. This CDR3 is built from 12 residues. The CDR3 DNA reads TGTGCCAGCCACAGGGGGGGCTATGGCTACACCTTC. It translates to CASHRGGYGYTF.

Concerning this clone: Other DNA variants within this sample encode the same CDR3. This chain connects TRBV5-1 to TRBJ1-1; no clear D. The germline gives CDR1 SGHRS, CDR2 YFSETQ. Trimming removed 0 bases at V and 1 base at J, with 7 bases between. CDR3 length: 14 amino acids. The CDR3 DNA is TGCGCCAGCAGCTTGGGTGGGCAGAACACTGAAGCTTTCTTT. Amino acid sequence: CASSLGGQNTEAFF.

The chain couples TRBV10-1 to TRBJ2-5; D may be TRBD2 (5 bases). CDR1 WNHNN and CDR2 SYGVQD come from the germline V gene (reference sequence). The CDR3 has 16 amino acids. V was shortened by 4 bases and J by 4 bases, with 19 bases between the two germline ends. DNA for the CDR3: TGCGCCAGCAGTGGAGCACCGGGATCGAGGTTAGAGACCCAGTACTTC. It is translated as CASSGAPGSRLETQYF.

This chain connects TRBV5-4 to TRBJ2-7; 10 nucleotides match TRBD1. This CDR3 is built from 15 residues. J was trimmed by 4 bases and V by 2 bases; bases with no gene match: 6. The V gene's germline CDR1 is SGHNT and CDR2 YYREEE (reference sequence). The CDR3 region has the DNA TGTGCCAGCAGCTTCGACAGGGGGCTTTCGTACGAGCAGTACTTC. This encodes CASSFDRGLSYEQYF.